A single sample gave rise to the 2 T cell receptor beta chains below, sequenced in a study of T cell repertoires in cytomegalovirus infection. TCRdb called the reads again in MiXCR, with one record for every CDR3 protein. The table has about 600,000 distinct CDR3 sequences, roughly a quarter seen once. The sequenced material came from CD8+ T cells from PBMCs. The receptors were gathered from a human donor in good health (CMV status not recorded). Some clones in this sample may be carry-over from other donors' samples.

In the case of this clonotype: An end of the junction differs from the germline gene, which may be a read error. The chain is built from TRBV7-9 and TRBJ2-2; D may be TRBD2 (5 bases). The germline V gene encodes CDR1 SEHNR and CDR2 FQNEAQ (reference sequence). The CDR3 totals 13 residues. The CDR3 here is CASSLKGTGELSF. The DNA for the CDR3 is TGTGCCAGCAGCTTAAAGGGCACCGGGGAGCTGTCTTTT. The entire variable domain, with the rest obtained from reference TRBV7-9 and TRBJ2-2, is as follows: DTGVSQNPRHKITKRGQNVTFRCDPISEHNRLYWYRQTLGQGPEFLTYFQNEAQLEKSRLLSDRFSAERPKGSFSTLEIQRTEQGDSAMYLCASSLKGTGELSFGEGSRLTVL.

This clonotype has a handful of counts. The chain uses TRBV12-3 or TRBV12-4 and TRBJ2-5, with 10 bases identical to TRBD1. This CDR3 has 14 amino acids. Germline trimming cut 6 bases from V and 4 bases from J; bases unmatched to any gene: 5. CDR3 sequence: CASRRQGAGETQYF. In DNA form, the CDR3 reads TGTGCCAGCAGGAGACAGGGGGCGGGAGAGACCCAGTACTTC.